The following is a T cell receptor beta chain sequence with its context. What it recognizes is unknown. The data were taken from a study of CD8 T cells in ankylosing spondylitis. Whole-study findings and limits: What appeared characteristic of ankylosing spondylitis blood was a TCR beta motif of about eight highly homologous variants. Disease-associated clones were CD8+ and fairly uncommon in peripheral blood.

Generation of TCR beta libraries employed quantitative 5'-RACE incorporating molecular barcodes. TCRdb independently ran MiXCR on the 5' RACE reads; one entry per CDR3 protein. The profile covers approximately 540,000 distinct CDR3 sequences, with roughly an eighth appearing a single time and nearly 7% taken by the ten largest. The CDR3 totals 14 residues. The V end lost 2 bases, the J end lost 0 bases, and 5 bases lay between the germline ends. The rearrangement uses TRBV12-3 or TRBV12-4 and TRBJ1-3; D ambiguous. Sequenced material: blood, either unsorted or a sorted T cell fraction (not recorded which). The receptor comes from a male donor with ankylosing spondylitis. The CDR3 DNA is TGTGCCAGCAGTTTATATGTCTCTGGAAACACCATATATTTT. It specifies CASSLYVSGNTIYF.